This T cell receptor beta chain appears in the sequencing data of a study of blood T cell repertoires in COVID-19. Trimming pared 1 base from V and 8 bases from J, leaving 14 bases between. CDR1 and CDR2 (germline): SEHNR, FQNEAQ (reference sequence). This CDR3 has 15 amino acids. Profiling relied on immunoSEQ multiplex PCR, and the TCRdb table lists in-frame clones only, not all of them. The data contain 200,000 or so clones, roughly 81% of them seen just once; the ten biggest clones take up 2.9%. Sequencing was performed on peripheral blood. The clonotype comes from a man aged 50-60 years who had recovered from COVID-19. This chain connects TRBV7-9 to TRBJ1-4; tentative D call: TRBD1 (6 bases). The CDR3 reads CASSLGLQGREKLFF. The DNA for the CDR3 is TGTGCCAGCAGCTTAGGGCTACAGGGCCGGGAAAAACTGTTTTTT.